This paragraph reports one TCR beta chain. The authors' processing: Amplification of reference gene primers was used by the study to estimate nucleated cell counts. Profiling relied on immunoSEQ multiplex PCR, and the TCRdb table lists in-frame clones only, not all of them. The DNA gave D and trimming, while V, J and clone size come from that table. Seen here are 250,000 to 300,000 clones, approximately 81% observed once, and the top ten hold roughly 2.9%. The data stem from a study of blood T cell repertoires in COVID-19. Study-wide context: Material from acute and convalescent COVID-19 was sourced from the United States, Italy and Spain.

V shed 1 base, J shed 5 bases, and the junction held 4 bases outside the gene matches. The V gene's germline CDR1 is SGHTA and CDR2 FQGNSA. The CDR3 is made up of 16 amino acids. This sequence joins TRBV7-2 and TRBJ2-1, with TRBD2 identical over 11 bases. Sequenced sample: peripheral blood. The clonotype originates from a woman aged 60 to 75 with active or convalescent COVID-19. The CDR3 reads CASSLGLAGKHNEQFF. The CDR3 coding sequence is TGTGCCAGCAGCTTAGGACTAGCGGGGAAACACAATGAGCAGTTCTTC.